The 23 T cell receptor beta chains in this list originate from one sample, sequenced in a study of T cell responses to AZD1222 COVID-19 vaccine. Data came from immunoSEQ multiplex PCR; TCRdb stores just in-frame clones and leaves some out. The sample contains about 190,000 clones, approximately 92% of which appear only once. The sample was peripheral blood, taken on day 0 of AZD1222 vaccination. Source of these receptors: an adult in good health.

This chain links TRBV6-5 with TRBJ2-7; TRBD2 matches at 7 bases. V was clipped by 0 bases and J by 1 base; unmatched bases: 6. Germline V gene data show CDR1 as MNHEY and CDR2 as SVGAGI. There are 16 residues in the CDR3. This chain's CDR3 is CASSYSAGLRSYEQYF. CDR3 bases: TGTGCCAGCAGTTACTCAGCGGGACTGAGATCCTACGAGCAGTACTTC.

The V call is TRBV7-2, the J call TRBJ1-1; D not certain. Germline CDR1 reads SGHTA; CDR2 reads FQGNSA. V lost 1 base and J 3 bases, leaving 15 bases between the germline ends. The CDR3 spans 16 residues. The CDR3 DNA sequence: TGTGCCAGCAGCTTAGTTTTTCGGGTTGGCGACACTGAAGCTTTCTTT. This encodes CASSLVFRVGDTEAFF.

On this clone: Other DNA sequences in the same sample also yield this CDR3. The chain recombines TRBV3-1 (or the pseudogene TRBV3-2) with TRBJ1-3; D not certain. Germline lookup yields CDR1 LGHDT and CDR2 YNNKEL (reference sequence). V shed 0 bases and J shed 7 bases, with 4 bases lying between them. The CDR3 extends over 12 amino acids. The CDR3 sequence is CASSQDRNTIYF. CDR3 in DNA: TGTGCCAGCAGCCAAGATAGGAACACCATATATTTT.

The chain uses TRBV11-3 and TRBJ1-6; possibly TRBD1 for D (6 bases). The germline gives CDR1 SGHNT, CDR2 YENEEA. The CDR3 loop spans 14 amino acids. V shed 5 bases and J shed 8 bases, with 13 bases lying between them. CDR3 residues: CASSPTGSDSPLHF. The CDR3 DNA follows: TGTGCCAGCAGCCCGACAGGATCGGATTCACCCCTCCACTTT.

The chain recombines TRBV27 with TRBJ1-4; 10 nucleotides line up with TRBD1. The germline V gene encodes CDR1 MNHEY and CDR2 SMNVEV (reference sequence). The CDR3 contains 15 residues. Trimming at V came to 6 bases and at J to 7 bases, leaving 8 bases not matched to a gene. In DNA form, the CDR3 reads TGTGCCAGCAGAAGACAGGGGGCCTTTGGTGAAAAACTGTTTTTT. Its translation is CASRRQGAFGEKLFF.

The V call is TRBV5-6, the J call TRBJ2-7, with D possibly matching TRBD1 (5 bases). The CDR3 has 15 amino acids. V lost 1 base and J 4 bases, leaving 15 bases between the germline ends. Germline loops: CDR1 SGHDT, CDR2 YYEEEE. The CDR3 region has the DNA TGTGCCAGCAGCTTGCCCCTTCGGACACTTTACGAGCAGTACTTC. It yields the protein CASSLPLRTLYEQYF.

This clone was seen only once. The V gene is TRBV2, the J gene TRBJ2-5, with D unresolved. CDR1 is SNHLY and CDR2 is FYNNEI in the germline V gene. The germline V and J ends were trimmed by 1 base and 4 bases, with 10 bases remaining between them. This CDR3 is built from 14 residues. The CDR3 reads CASSEDLGGETQYF. CDR3 nucleotides: TGTGCCAGCAGTGAAGATTTAGGTGGAGAGACCCAGTACTTC.

The chain employs TRBV2 and TRBJ2-7; D not certain. There are 11 residues in the CDR3. CDR1 and CDR2 (germline): SNHLY, FYNNEI. V was cut by 7 bases and J by 5 bases, with 9 bases left in between. CDR3 in amino acids: CASTLQDEQYF. The DNA of the CDR3 is TGTGCCAGCACCCTTCAGGACGAGCAGTACTTC.

The chain has TRBV19 and TRBJ2-3; 7 nucleotides align to TRBD1. CDR3 length: 16 amino acids. Germline CDR1 LNHDA, CDR2 SQIVND (reference sequence). Unmatched junction bases numbered 6, after V lost 3 bases and J lost 0 bases. CDR3 sequence (DNA): TGTGCCAGTAGTATCCGGGACAGTTCTAGCACAGATACGCAGTATTTT. It specifies CASSIRDSSSTDTQYF. The whole variable domain, remainder taken from reference TRBV19 and TRBJ2-3, is DGGITQSPKYLFRKEGQNVTLSCEQNLNHDAMYWYRQDPGQGLRLIYYSQIVNDFQKGDIAEGYSVSREKKESFPLTVTSAQKNPTAFYLCASSIRDSSSTDTQYFGPGTRLTVL.

This chain joins TRBV6-5 and TRBJ1-1; perhaps TRBD1 as D (6 bases). From germline, CDR1 is MNHEY and CDR2 SVGAGI. The CDR3 runs to 14 residues. Between the trimmed V and J ends, which lost 8 bases and 3 bases, there was a span of 16 bases. CDR3 protein: CASGLNRVDTEAFF. CDR3 in DNA: TGTGCCAGCGGACTCAACAGGGTGGACACTGAAGCTTTCTTT.

This chain connects TRBV12-3 or TRBV12-4 to TRBJ1-2; D is ambiguous. The V end was cut by 5 bases, the J end by 2 bases, with 6 bases between. The CDR3 spans 12 residues. CDR3 protein: CASSPNNYGYTF. The CDR3 DNA sequence: TGTGCCAGCAGTCCAAACAACTATGGCTACACCTTC.

V and J are TRBV2 and TRBJ1-4; D uncertain. V gave up 6 bases and J gave up 4 bases, with 9 bases separating them. CDR1 is SNHLY, CDR2 FYNNEI, per germline. The CDR3 is 13 residues long. CDR3 residues: CASRAGDNEKLFF. In DNA, the CDR3 is TGTGCCAGCAGGGCAGGAGATAATGAAAAACTGTTTTTT.

The rearrangement joins TRBV2 to TRBJ2-2; D may be TRBD2 (6 bases). Trimming took 6 bases from V and 6 from J, leaving 17 bases between them. CDR1 and CDR2 from the germline V gene are SNHLY and FYNNEI. The CDR3 loop spans 15 amino acids. CDR3 protein: CASRPGTGESGELFF. The CDR3 DNA follows: TGTGCCAGCAGGCCCGGGACGGGAGAGTCCGGGGAGCTGTTTTTT.

The gene calls are TRBV7-9 and TRBJ1-6; D is ambiguous. Germline loops: CDR1 SEHNR, CDR2 FQNEAQ (reference sequence). Trimming removed 1 base at V and 5 bases at J, with 6 bases between. This CDR3 spans 14 amino acids. CDR3 sequence: CASSLESDNSPLHF. CDR3 coding DNA: TGTGCCAGCAGCTTAGAGTCCGATAATTCACCCCTCCACTTT.

The rearrangement uses TRBV4-1 and TRBJ1-4; 7 bases are a match to TRBD1. This CDR3 spans 15 amino acids. Germline CDR1 is MGHRA and CDR2 is YSYEKL. With 1 base clipped from V and 8 bases from J, the junction kept 7 bases outside the gene matches. The CDR3 loop reads CASSQGTGDGEKLFF. The CDR3 region has the DNA TGCGCCAGCAGCCAAGGAACAGGGGACGGCGAAAAACTGTTTTTT.

The J gene is TRBJ2-2, the V gene TRBV9, with D possibly matching TRBD2 (6 bases). Germline V CDR1 and CDR2: SGDLS, YYNGEE. V lost 3 bases and J lost 6, with 27 bases in between. This CDR3 spans 19 amino acids. CDR3 in amino acids: CASSDSPLKGLSGAGELFF. The CDR3 DNA follows: TGTGCCAGCAGCGATTCCCCTCTAAAGGGGCTTTCGGGGGCCGGGGAGCTGTTTTTT.

Note on this clone: This sample also contains other DNA sequences that code for the same CDR3. The V and J genes are TRBV6-1 and TRBJ2-7; 7 bases match TRBD2. V gave up 3 bases and J gave up 4 bases; unmatched junction bases: 3. CDR1 and CDR2 (germline): MNHNS, SASEGT. There are 13 residues in the CDR3. The CDR3: CASSEGLSYEQYF. The CDR3 DNA follows: TGTGCCAGCAGTGAGGGACTATCTTACGAGCAGTACTTC.

The chain has TRBV7-2 and TRBJ2-1, with a tentative D call TRBD1 (5 bases). The CDR3 runs to 12 residues. Looked up from germline, CDR1 is SGHTA and CDR2 is FQGNSA. Trimming pared 4 bases from V and 6 bases from J, leaving 7 bases between. CDR3 DNA: TGTGCCAGCAGCTCTAGGGGCAATGAGCAGTTCTTC. It encodes CASSSRGNEQFF.

J is TRBJ1-3 and V is TRBV5-1; D gene uncertain. Trimming removed 5 bases from V and 2 bases from J, with 14 bases in between. The CDR3 extends over 15 amino acids. The germline V gene has CDR1 SGHRS and CDR2 YFSETQ. The CDR3 sequence: CASRYSILAGNTIYF. The CDR3, as DNA: TGCGCCAGCAGATACTCGATCTTGGCTGGAAACACCATATATTTT.

The V call is TRBV10-3, the J call TRBJ1-5, with D maybe TRBD1 (5 bases). The germline V gene encodes CDR1 ENHRY and CDR2 SYGVKD. Trimming took off 8 bases at V and 1 base at J, with 9 bases between the two ends. The CDR3 has 13 residues. For the CDR3, the DNA is TGTGCCATCGGGGCAGCGAGCAATCAGCCCCAGCATTTT. This translates into CAIGAASNQPQHF.

This chain links TRBV25-1 with TRBJ1-4; D may be TRBD1 (5 bases). The V and J ends lost 3 bases and 6 bases respectively, with 17 bases between them. The germline CDR1 and CDR2 sequences are MGHDK and SYGVNS. This CDR3 spans 16 amino acids. The DNA of the CDR3 is TGTGCCAGCAGTGACGTTTTCCGGGACGGTGATGAAAAACTGTTTTTT. Translated: CASSDVFRDGDEKLFF.

The V gene is TRBV7-6, the J gene TRBJ1-3, with TRBD1 as a possible D gene (5 bases). Trimming cost V 8 bases and J 4 bases, with 12 bases left between them. This CDR3 is built from 13 residues. CDR1 SGHVS and CDR2 FNYEAQ come from the germline V gene. The CDR3 region is CASVRGVGNTIYF. In DNA, the CDR3 is TGTGCCAGCGTTAGGGGAGTCGGAAACACCATATATTTT.

The chain carries TRBV7-2 and TRBJ2-1; D may be TRBD1 (7 bases). From germline, CDR1 is SGHTA and CDR2 FQGNSA. V was trimmed by 1 base and J by 3 bases, leaving 22 bases between them. The CDR3 is 19 residues long. Here the CDR3 DNA reads TGTGCCAGCAGCTTAGTGGATAGGGGGCTGGCTAGCGTCTACAATGAGCAGTTCTTC. Its protein is CASSLVDRGLASVYNEQFF.